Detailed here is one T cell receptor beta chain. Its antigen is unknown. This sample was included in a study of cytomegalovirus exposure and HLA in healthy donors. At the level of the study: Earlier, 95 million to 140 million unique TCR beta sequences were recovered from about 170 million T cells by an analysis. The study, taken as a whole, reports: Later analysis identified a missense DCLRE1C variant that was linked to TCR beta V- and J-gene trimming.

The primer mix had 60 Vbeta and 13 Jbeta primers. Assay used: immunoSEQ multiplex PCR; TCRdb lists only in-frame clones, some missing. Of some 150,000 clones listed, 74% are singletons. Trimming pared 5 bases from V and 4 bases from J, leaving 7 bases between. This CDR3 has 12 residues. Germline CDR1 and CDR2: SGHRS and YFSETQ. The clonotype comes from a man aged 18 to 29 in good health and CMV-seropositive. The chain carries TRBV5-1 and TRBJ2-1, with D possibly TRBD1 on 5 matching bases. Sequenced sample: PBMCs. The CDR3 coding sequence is TGCGCCAGCAGGTCAGGGTACAATGAGCAGTTCTTC. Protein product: CASRSGYNEQFF.